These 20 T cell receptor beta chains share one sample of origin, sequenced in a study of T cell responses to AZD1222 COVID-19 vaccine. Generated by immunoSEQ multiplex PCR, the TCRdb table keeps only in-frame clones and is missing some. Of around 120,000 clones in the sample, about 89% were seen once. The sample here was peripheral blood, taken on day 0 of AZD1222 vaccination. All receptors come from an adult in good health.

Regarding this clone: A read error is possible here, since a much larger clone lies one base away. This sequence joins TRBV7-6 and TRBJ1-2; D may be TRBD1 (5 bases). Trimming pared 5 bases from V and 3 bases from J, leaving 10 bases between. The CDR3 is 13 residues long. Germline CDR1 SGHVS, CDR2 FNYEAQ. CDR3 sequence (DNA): TGTGCCAGCAGCCCGGGGACGGACTATGGCTACACCTTC. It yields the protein CASSPGTDYGYTF.

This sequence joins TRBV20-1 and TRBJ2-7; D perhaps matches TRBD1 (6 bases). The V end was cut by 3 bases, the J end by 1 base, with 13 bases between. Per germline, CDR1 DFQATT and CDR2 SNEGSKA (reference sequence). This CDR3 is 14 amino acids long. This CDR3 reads CSASPRGLSYEQYF. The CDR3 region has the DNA TGCAGTGCTAGTCCCAGGGGCCTATCCTACGAGCAGTACTTC.

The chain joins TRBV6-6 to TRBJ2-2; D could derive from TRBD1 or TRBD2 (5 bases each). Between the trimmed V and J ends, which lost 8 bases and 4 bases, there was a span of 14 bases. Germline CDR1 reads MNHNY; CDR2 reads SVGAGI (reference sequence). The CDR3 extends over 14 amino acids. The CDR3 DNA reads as TGTGCCAGCCTCTTGATTGGGGGCACCGGGGAGCTGTTTTTT. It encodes CASLLIGGTGELFF.

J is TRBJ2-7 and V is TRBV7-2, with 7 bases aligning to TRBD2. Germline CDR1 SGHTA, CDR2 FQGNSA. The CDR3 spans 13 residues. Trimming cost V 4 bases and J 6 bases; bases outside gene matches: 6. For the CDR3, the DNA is TGTGCCAGCAGCTCGACTAGCTTAAGCGAGCAGTACTTC. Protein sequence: CASSSTSLSEQYF. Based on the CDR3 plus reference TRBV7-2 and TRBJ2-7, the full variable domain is GAGVSQSPSNKVTEKGKDVELRCDPISGHTALYWYRQSLGQGLEFLIYFQGNSAPDKSGLPSDRFSAERTGGSVSTLTIQRTQQEDSAVYLCASSSTSLSEQYFGPGTRLTVT.

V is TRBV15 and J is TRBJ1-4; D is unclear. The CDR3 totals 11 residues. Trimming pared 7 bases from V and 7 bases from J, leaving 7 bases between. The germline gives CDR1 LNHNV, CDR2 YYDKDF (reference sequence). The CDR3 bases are TGTGCCACCACCCCATCTGAAAAACTGTTTTTT. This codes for CATTPSEKLFF. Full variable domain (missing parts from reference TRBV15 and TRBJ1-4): DAMVIQNPRYQVTQFGKPVTLSCSQTLNHNVMYWYQQKSSQAPKLLFHYYDKDFNNEADTPDNFQSRRPNTSFCFLDIRSPGLGDTAMYLCATTPSEKLFFGSGTQLSVL.

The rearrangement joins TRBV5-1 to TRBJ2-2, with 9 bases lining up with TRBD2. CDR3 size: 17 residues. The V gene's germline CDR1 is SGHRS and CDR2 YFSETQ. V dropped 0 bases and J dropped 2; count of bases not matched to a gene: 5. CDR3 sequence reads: CASSLAGLALNTGELFF. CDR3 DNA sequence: TGCGCCAGCAGCTTGGCCGGACTAGCGCTCAACACCGGGGAGCTGTTTTTT.

CDR3 residues: CASSSELVREQYF. In DNA form, the CDR3 reads TGTGCCAGCAGCTCCGAGCTTGTCCGGGAGCAGTACTTC. The gene calls are TRBV7-9 and TRBJ2-7; the D is unclear. CDR3 length: 13 residues. Germline V gives CDR1 SEHNR, CDR2 FQNEAQ (reference sequence). Trimming took off 4 bases at V and 7 bases at J, with 14 bases between the two ends. The variable domain in full, completed from reference TRBV7-9 and TRBJ2-7, reads DTGVSQNPRHKITKRGQNVTFRCDPISEHNRLYWYRQTLGQGPEFLTYFQNEAQLEKSRLLSDRFSAERPKGSFSTLEIQRTEQGDSAMYLCASSSELVREQYFGPGTRLTVT.

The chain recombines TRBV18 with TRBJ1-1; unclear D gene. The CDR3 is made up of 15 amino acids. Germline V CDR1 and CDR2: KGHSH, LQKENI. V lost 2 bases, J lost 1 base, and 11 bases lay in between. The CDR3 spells CASSPILGENTEAFF. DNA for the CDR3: TGTGCCAGCTCACCAATCTTAGGTGAGAACACTGAAGCTTTCTTT.

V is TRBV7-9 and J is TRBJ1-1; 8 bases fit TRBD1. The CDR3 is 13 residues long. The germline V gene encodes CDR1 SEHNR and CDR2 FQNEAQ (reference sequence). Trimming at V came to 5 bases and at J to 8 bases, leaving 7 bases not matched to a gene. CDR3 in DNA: TGTGCCAGCAGCGCAGGGGGCTCGGGGGAAGCTTTCTTT. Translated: CASSAGGSGEAFF.

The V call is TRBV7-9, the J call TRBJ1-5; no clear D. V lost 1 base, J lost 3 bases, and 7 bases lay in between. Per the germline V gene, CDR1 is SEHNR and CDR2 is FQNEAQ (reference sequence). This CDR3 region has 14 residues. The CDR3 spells CASSLDVTNQPQHF. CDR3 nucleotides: TGTGCCAGCAGCTTAGACGTTACCAATCAGCCCCAGCATTTT.

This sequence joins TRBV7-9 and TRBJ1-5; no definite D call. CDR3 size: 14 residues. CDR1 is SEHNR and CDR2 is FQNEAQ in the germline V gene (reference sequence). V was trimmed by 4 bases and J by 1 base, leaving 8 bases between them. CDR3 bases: TGTGCCAGCAGCTCAATTACCAGCAATCAGCCCCAGCATTTT. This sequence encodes CASSSITSNQPQHF.

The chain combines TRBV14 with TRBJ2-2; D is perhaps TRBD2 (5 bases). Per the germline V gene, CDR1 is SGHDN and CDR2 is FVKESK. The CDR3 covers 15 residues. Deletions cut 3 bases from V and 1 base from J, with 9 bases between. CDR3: CASSHIGKNTGELFF. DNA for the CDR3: TGTGCCAGCAGCCACATCGGGAAGAACACCGGGGAGCTGTTTTTT.

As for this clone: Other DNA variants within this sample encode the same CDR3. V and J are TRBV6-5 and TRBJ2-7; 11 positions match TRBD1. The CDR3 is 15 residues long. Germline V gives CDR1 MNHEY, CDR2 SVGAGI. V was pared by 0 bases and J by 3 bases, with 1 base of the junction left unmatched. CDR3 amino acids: CASSYSGTGGYEQYF. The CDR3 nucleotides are TGTGCCAGCAGTTACTCCGGGACAGGGGGCTACGAGCAGTACTTC.

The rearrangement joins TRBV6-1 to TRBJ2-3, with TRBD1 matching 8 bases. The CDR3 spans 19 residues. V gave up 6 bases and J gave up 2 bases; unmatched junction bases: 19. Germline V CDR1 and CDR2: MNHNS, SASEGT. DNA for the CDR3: TGTGCCAGCAGCGAACCCTCCTTCCCACCGGGACAGGACACAGATACGCAGTATTTT. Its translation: CASSEPSFPPGQDTDTQYF.

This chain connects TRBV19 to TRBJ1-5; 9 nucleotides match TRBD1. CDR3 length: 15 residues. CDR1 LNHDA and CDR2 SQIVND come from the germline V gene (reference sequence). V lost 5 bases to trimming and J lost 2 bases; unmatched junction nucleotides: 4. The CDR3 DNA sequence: TGTGCCAGTAGTCCCCGGACAGGGGGCAATCAGCCCCAGCATTTT. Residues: CASSPRTGGNQPQHF.

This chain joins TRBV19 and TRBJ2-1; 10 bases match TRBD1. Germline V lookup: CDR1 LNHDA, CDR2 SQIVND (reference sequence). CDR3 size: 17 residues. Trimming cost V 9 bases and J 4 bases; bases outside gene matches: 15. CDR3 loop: CASLFFPRDRGYNEQFF. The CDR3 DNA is TGTGCCAGCCTCTTCTTCCCCCGGGACAGGGGTTACAATGAGCAGTTCTTC.

The CDR3 is CAISEWLNEQFF. The CDR3 nucleotides are TGTGCCATCAGTGAATGGCTGAATGAGCAGTTCTTC. The chain combines TRBV10-3 with TRBJ2-1; no clear D. Trimming stripped 3 bases from V and 7 bases from J, with 7 bases between. Germline CDR1 is ENHRY and CDR2 is SYGVKD. The CDR3 length is 12 residues.

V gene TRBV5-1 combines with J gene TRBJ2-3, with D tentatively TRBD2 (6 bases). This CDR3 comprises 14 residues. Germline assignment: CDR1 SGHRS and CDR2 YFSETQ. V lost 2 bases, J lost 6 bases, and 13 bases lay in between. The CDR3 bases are TGCGCCAGCAGCTTACGTGGAGGGGCCGATACGCAGTATTTT. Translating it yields CASSLRGGADTQYF.

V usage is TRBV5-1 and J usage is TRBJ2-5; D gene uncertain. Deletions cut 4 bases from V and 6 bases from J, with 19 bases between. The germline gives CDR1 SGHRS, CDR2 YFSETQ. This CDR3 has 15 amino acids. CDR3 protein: CASSPDPGRVQTQYF. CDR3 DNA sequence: TGCGCCAGCAGCCCCGACCCAGGCCGCGTCCAGACCCAGTACTTC.

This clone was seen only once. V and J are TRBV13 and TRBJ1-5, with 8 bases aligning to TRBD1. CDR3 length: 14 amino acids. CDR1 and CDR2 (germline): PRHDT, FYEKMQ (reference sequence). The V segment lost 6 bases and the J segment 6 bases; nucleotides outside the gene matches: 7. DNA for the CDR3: TGTGCCAGCAGTACAGGGGGGGGAGGTCAGCCCCAGCATTTT. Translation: CASSTGGGGQPQHF.